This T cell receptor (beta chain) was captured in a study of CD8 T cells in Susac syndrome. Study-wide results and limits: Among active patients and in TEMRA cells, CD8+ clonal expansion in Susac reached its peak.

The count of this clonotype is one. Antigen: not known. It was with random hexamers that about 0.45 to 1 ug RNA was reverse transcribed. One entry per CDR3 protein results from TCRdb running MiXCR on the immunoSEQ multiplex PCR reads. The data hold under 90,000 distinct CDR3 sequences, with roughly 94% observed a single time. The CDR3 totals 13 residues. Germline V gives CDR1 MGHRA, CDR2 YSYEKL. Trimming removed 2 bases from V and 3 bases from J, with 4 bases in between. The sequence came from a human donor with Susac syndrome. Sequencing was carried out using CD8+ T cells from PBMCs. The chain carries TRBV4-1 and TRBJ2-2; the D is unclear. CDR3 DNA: TGCGCCAGCAGCCAACTTCACACCGGGGAGCTGTTTTTT. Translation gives CASSQLHTGELFF.